This paragraph covers one TCR beta chain sequence. TCRdb's copy holds only in-frame clones and misses some; the assay was immunoSEQ multiplex PCR. The sample gives approximately 1,500,000 clones, 95% to 97% of which show up once; 1% to 1.5% is in the top ten. The sample comes from a study of shared clonotypes between healthy human individuals. This CDR3 comprises 14 residues. CDR1 is MDHEN and CDR2 is SYDVKM in the germline V gene. Between the trimmed V and J ends, which lost 6 bases and 7 bases, there was a span of 16 bases. Only Caucasian adults living in Nashville, Tennessee made up the donor group.

This chain connects TRBV28 to TRBJ2-1; possibly TRBD1 for D (5 bases). The sample comprised naive CD4+ T cells sorted from blood. The sample's subset: CD45RA+ positively selected. This receptor was obtained from a young man in good health. CDR3 nucleotides: TGTGCCAGCAGGCCACTCCACAGGTCGAATGAGCAGTTCTTC. Protein sequence: CASRPLHRSNEQFF.